This T cell receptor beta chain is drawn from a study of cytotoxic CD8 clonotypes in ibrutinib-treated CLL. The V and J ends lost 1 base and 4 bases, in that order; junction bases with no gene match: 12. This CDR3 is built from 17 residues. Germline CDR1 reads MGHRA; CDR2 reads YSYEKL. Target depth was 1 in 200,000 to 1 in 1 million T cells, about 10x per clonotype. Here immunoSEQ multiplex PCR was the method, and the copy in TCRdb shows in-frame clones only, minus some. The sample comprises under 300,000 clones, 76% of which are singletons, and around 5.3% rests with the top ten. The clonotype comes from a human donor with chronic lymphocytic leukemia. The chain uses TRBV4-1 and TRBJ2-7, with TRBD2 matching over 8 bases. Material: PBMCs, obtained at disease progression, from a patient treated with ibrutinib. Here the CDR3 DNA reads TGCGCCAGCAGCCAAGCGGGGGGGGCTTCTTTCACGTACGAGCAGTACTTC. This encodes CASSQAGGASFTYEQYF.